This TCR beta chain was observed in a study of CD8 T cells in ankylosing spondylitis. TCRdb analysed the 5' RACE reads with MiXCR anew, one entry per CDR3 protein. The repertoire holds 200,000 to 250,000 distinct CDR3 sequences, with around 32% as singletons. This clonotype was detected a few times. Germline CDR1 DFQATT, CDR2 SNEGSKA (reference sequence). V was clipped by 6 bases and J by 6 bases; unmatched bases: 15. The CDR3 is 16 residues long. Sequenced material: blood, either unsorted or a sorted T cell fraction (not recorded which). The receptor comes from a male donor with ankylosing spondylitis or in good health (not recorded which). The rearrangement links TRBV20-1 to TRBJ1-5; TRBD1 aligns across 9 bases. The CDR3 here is CSARNRDRDGGQPQHF. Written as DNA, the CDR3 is TGCAGTGCAAGGAACCGGGACAGGGACGGGGGTCAGCCCCAGCATTTT.